The 29 T cell receptor beta chains below were found in one sample sequenced in a study of control samples from healthy donors and cancer patients. Profiling relied on immunoSEQ multiplex PCR, and the TCRdb table lists in-frame clones only, not all of them. The table shows approximately 140,000 clones, with about nine tenths occurring only once. The sample taken for sequencing was blood. These receptor sequences come from a woman in her thirties in good health.

V usage is TRBV5-1 and J usage is TRBJ1-4, with D unclear. V was shortened by 1 base and J by 8 bases, with 12 bases between the two germline ends. This CDR3 is built from 14 residues. Germline V gives CDR1 SGHRS, CDR2 YFSETQ. CDR3 nucleotides: TGCGCCAGCAGCTTGAGACTCGGGGAAGAAAAACTGTTTTTT. It specifies CASSLRLGEEKLFF. The full variable domain, rest sourced from reference TRBV5-1 and TRBJ1-4, is KAGVTQTPRYLIKTRGQQVTLSCSPISGHRSVSWYQQTPGQGLQFLFEYFSETQRNKGNFPGRFSGRQFSNSRSEMNVSTLELGDSALYLCASSLRLGEEKLFFGSGTQLSVL.

The genes are TRBV6-1 and TRBJ2-7; perhaps TRBD1 as D (5 bases). The CDR3 is 15 residues long. Per germline, CDR1 MNHNS and CDR2 SASEGT. V shed 1 base and J shed 2 bases, with 12 bases lying between them. The CDR3 nucleotides are TGTGCCAGCAGTGAAGGATCGGTCAGGGCCTACGAGCAGTACTTC. Amino acid sequence: CASSEGSVRAYEQYF.

V and J are TRBV19 and TRBJ2-7; D gene ambiguous. The CDR3 extends over 13 amino acids. Germline V CDR1 and CDR2: LNHDA, SQIVND (reference sequence). The ends were cut back, 5 bases at V and 0 bases at J, with 8 bases in the middle. The CDR3 DNA reads as TGTGCCAGTAGTCCTGACAACTCCTACGAGCAGTACTTC. As protein: CASSPDNSYEQYF.

The rearrangement links TRBV7-9 to TRBJ2-7; 15 bases align to TRBD2. CDR1 is SEHNR and CDR2 is FQNEAQ in the germline V gene (reference sequence). V was pared by 0 bases and J by 4 bases, with 4 bases of the junction left unmatched. CDR3 length: 17 amino acids. CDR3 coding DNA: TGTGCCAGCAGCTTAGCGCCGGGACTAGCGGGAGGTTACGAGCAGTACTTC. Protein sequence: CASSLAPGLAGGYEQYF.

This rearrangement joins TRBV7-3 to TRBJ2-1; tentatively, D is TRBD2 (6 bases). The CDR3 is 15 amino acids. CDR1 is SGHTA, CDR2 FQGTGA, per germline. V was pared by 0 bases and J by 0 bases, with 6 bases between. The CDR3 protein is CASSLTGGSYNEQFF. The CDR3 nucleotides are TGTGCCAGCAGCTTAACGGGGGGCTCCTACAATGAGCAGTTCTTC.

The table lists this clone with a count of one. The V gene is TRBV19, the J gene TRBJ2-1, with 13 nucleotides matching TRBD2. This CDR3 region has 16 residues. V shed 5 bases, J shed 8 bases, and the junction held 9 bases outside the gene matches. Germline loops: CDR1 LNHDA, CDR2 SQIVND (reference sequence). The CDR3 is CASSSRTSGSFDEQFF. In nucleotides, the CDR3 is TGTGCCAGTAGTTCCCGGACTAGCGGGAGTTTCGATGAGCAGTTCTTC.

The chain combines TRBV2 with TRBJ1-2; D unclear. From germline, CDR1 is SNHLY and CDR2 FYNNEI. The CDR3 consists of 13 residues. Trimming pared 1 base from V and 8 bases from J, leaving 11 bases between. CDR3 nucleotide sequence: TGTGCCAGCAGTGAAGGACCCTACTTGGGCTACACCTTC. This codes for CASSEGPYLGYTF.

The chain couples TRBV12-3 or TRBV12-4 to TRBJ2-3; D is possibly TRBD1 (5 bases). V was pared by 3 bases and J by 2 bases, with 6 bases between. The CDR3 loop spans 13 amino acids. This chain's CDR3 is CASSFGATDTQYF. The DNA of the CDR3 is TGTGCCAGCAGTTTTGGGGCCACAGATACGCAGTATTTT.

The rearrangement joins TRBV21-1 to TRBJ1-1. TRBV21-1 counts as a pseudogene. The CDR3 is made up of 16 amino acids. CDR3 nucleotide sequence: TGTGCCAGCAGCCTCGGCAGGGGAGGGGTGAACACTGAAGCTTTCTTT. It yields the protein CASSLGRGGVNTEAFF.

This chain links TRBV5-1 with TRBJ2-7, with 7 nucleotides matching TRBD1. The CDR3 has 16 amino acids. Trimming cost V 4 bases and J 4 bases; bases outside gene matches: 14. Germline CDR1 and CDR2: SGHRS and YFSETQ. The chain's CDR3 is CASSPSFGTVQYEQYF. For the CDR3, the DNA is TGCGCCAGCAGCCCGTCATTCGGGACAGTACAATACGAGCAGTACTTC.

This clone was seen a handful of times. The chain recombines TRBV14 with TRBJ2-7, with 13 bases aligning to TRBD2. The germline V gene encodes CDR1 SGHDN and CDR2 FVKESK. The CDR3 has 18 amino acids. V lost 3 bases, J lost 1 base, and 9 bases stayed unmatched. The chain's CDR3 is CASSHTSGRASRSYEQYF. The CDR3 DNA reads as TGTGCCAGCAGCCATACTAGCGGGAGGGCGTCTAGGTCCTACGAGCAGTACTTC.

The gene calls are TRBV2 and TRBJ1-2; D gene unclear. Trimming stripped 6 bases from V and 6 bases from J, with 17 bases between. The germline V gene has CDR1 SNHLY and CDR2 FYNNEI. This CDR3 has 14 residues. CDR3 region: CASSADRTKDGYTF. The CDR3 coding sequence is TGTGCCAGCAGCGCCGATCGGACGAAGGATGGCTACACCTTC.

Written as DNA, the CDR3 is TGTGCCAGCAGCTTAGCGCAGGGGGGGGGCAATCAGCCCCAGCATTTT. This sequence encodes CASSLAQGGGNQPQHF. The chain links TRBV7-8 to TRBJ1-5; 7 nucleotides align to TRBD1. The CDR3 covers 16 residues. CDR1 is SGHVS and CDR2 is FQNEAQ in the germline V gene. J was trimmed by 2 bases and V by 0 bases; bases with no gene match: 4.

This clone was seen only once. Here the CDR3 reads CATSETDRAHGYTF. The DNA for the CDR3 is TGTGCCACCAGTGAGACCGACAGGGCCCATGGCTACACCTTC. This chain connects TRBV24-1 to TRBJ1-2; 7 nucleotides match TRBD1. With 4 bases clipped from V and 6 bases from J, the junction kept 7 bases outside the gene matches. Germline V gives CDR1 KGHDR, CDR2 SFDVKD. CDR3 length equals 14 residues.

This chain links TRBV19 with TRBJ2-7; D is possibly TRBD2 (6 bases). The V and J ends lost 5 bases and 3 bases respectively, with 14 bases between them. This CDR3 is built from 14 residues. Germline V gives CDR1 LNHDA, CDR2 SQIVND (reference sequence). CDR3 DNA sequence: TGTGCCAGTAGTGAGGGACTCCTGGGCTACGAGCAGTACTTC. Encoded protein: CASSEGLLGYEQYF.

This clone was recorded only once. The sample has other DNA sequences that encode this CDR3 too. The chain is built from TRBV19 and TRBJ1-1; 9 bases agree with TRBD1. J gave up 5 bases and V 1 base, and 5 bases lay outside the gene matches. Germline V CDR1 and CDR2: LNHDA, SQIVND (reference sequence). This CDR3 is built from 15 residues. CDR3 sequence: CASSIVGQGRTEAFF. CDR3 DNA sequence: TGTGCCAGTAGTATAGTAGGACAGGGGCGAACTGAAGCTTTCTTT.

The V call is TRBV29-1, the J call TRBJ2-2; the D is unclear. Germline lookup yields CDR1 SQVTM and CDR2 ANQGSEA. V was shortened by 3 bases and J by 3 bases, with 8 bases between the two germline ends. The CDR3 contains 13 residues. As DNA, the CDR3 is TGCAGCGTTGACGAATCCTACACCGGGGAGCTGTTTTTT. Translated: CSVDESYTGELFF.

DNA of the CDR3: TGTGCCAGCAGTTTATCCGGGACCCTACTGGGCGAGCAGTACTTC. Protein: CASSLSGTLLGEQYF. The chain has TRBV27 and TRBJ2-7; D may match TRBD1 or TRBD2 (5 bases each). The CDR3 runs to 15 residues. Germline assignment: CDR1 MNHEY and CDR2 SMNVEV (reference sequence). Trimming cost V 0 bases and J 6 bases, with 15 bases left between them.

V and J are TRBV5-6 and TRBJ2-1, with D possibly TRBD1 on 5 matching bases. Trimming stripped 0 bases from V and 9 bases from J, with 10 bases between. This CDR3 is built from 13 residues. Germline V gives CDR1 SGHDT, CDR2 YYEEEE. Here the CDR3 reads CASSLVTGGEQFF. DNA for the CDR3: TGTGCCAGCAGCTTGGTCACAGGTGGTGAGCAGTTCTTC.

The chain has TRBV30 and TRBJ1-2, with TRBD1 as a possible D gene (6 bases). CDR1 is GTSNPN and CDR2 is SVGIG in the germline V gene (reference sequence). Trimming stripped 6 bases from V and 2 bases from J, with 10 bases between. CDR3 length: 12 residues. CDR3: CACTQGNYGYTF. The CDR3 coding sequence is TGTGCCTGTACCCAGGGGAACTATGGCTACACCTTC.

This clone was picked up one time. The chain is built from TRBV2 and TRBJ2-7; the D gene is possibly TRBD2 (5 bases). The V and J ends lost 7 bases and 2 bases respectively, with 12 bases between them. This CDR3 is 13 amino acids long. Germline V gene sequence: CDR1 SNHLY, CDR2 FYNNEI. The CDR3 is CASTDWQTYEQYF. The CDR3 DNA sequence: TGTGCCAGCACGGACTGGCAAACCTACGAGCAGTACTTC. The full variable domain, rest sourced from reference TRBV2 and TRBJ2-7, is EPEVTQTPSHQVTQMGQEVILRCVPISNHLYFYWYRQILGQKVEFLVSFYNNEISEKSEIFDDQFSVERPDGSNFTLKIRSTKLEDSAMYFCASTDWQTYEQYFGPGTRLTVT.

The chain recombines TRBV29-1 with TRBJ1-1; the D gene is possibly TRBD1 (5 bases). V was shortened by 5 bases and J by 2 bases, with 15 bases between the two germline ends. From germline, CDR1 is SQVTM and CDR2 ANQGSEA. The CDR3 consists of 14 residues. The CDR3 region is CSVPRSGDNTEAFF. In DNA form, the CDR3 reads TGCAGCGTTCCCCGGTCGGGGGATAACACTGAAGCTTTCTTT.

The chain joins TRBV29-1 to TRBJ1-1; D gene uncertain. V gave up 7 bases and J gave up 1 base, with 4 bases separating them. Germline CDR1 is SQVTM and CDR2 is ANQGSEA. There are 10 residues in the CDR3. CDR3 nucleotide sequence: TGCAGCGCGAAGAACACTGAAGCTTTCTTT. The encoded protein is CSAKNTEAFF. Full variable domain (remainder filled in from reference TRBV29-1 and TRBJ1-1): SAVISQKPSRDICQRGTSLTIQCQVDSQVTMMFWYRQQPGQSLTLIATANQGSEATYESGFVIDKFPISRPNLTFSTLTVSNMSPEDSSIYLCSAKNTEAFFGQGTRLTVV.

This rearrangement joins TRBV7-2 to TRBJ1-2, with D possibly being TRBD1 (6 bases). V lost 1 base to trimming and J lost 1 base, with 16 bases between them. Per the germline V gene, CDR1 is SGHTA and CDR2 is FQGNSA. This CDR3 comprises 17 residues. The CDR3: CASSLVGASSLNYGYTF. CDR3 bases: TGTGCCAGCAGCTTAGTGGGGGCCAGCAGCCTTAACTATGGCTACACCTTC.

V and J are TRBV25-1 and TRBJ1-1, with a tentative D call TRBD1 (5 bases). The CDR3 length is 15 residues. V lost 5 bases and J lost 4, with 17 bases in between. CDR1 is MGHDK and CDR2 is SYGVNS in the germline V gene. CDR3 residues: CASSPGGGEGTEAFF. Here the CDR3 DNA reads TGTGCCAGCAGTCCCGGGGGGGGTGAAGGCACTGAAGCTTTCTTT.

The rearrangement uses TRBV7-8 and TRBJ1-5; D possibly corresponds to TRBD1 (5 bases). Germline V gene lookup returns CDR1 SGHVS and CDR2 FQNEAQ. The CDR3 has 16 amino acids. V gave up 5 bases and J gave up 2 bases, with 16 bases separating them. The CDR3 protein is CASSPRGGEGNQPQHF. The CDR3 DNA reads as TGTGCCAGCAGCCCACGCGGGGGGGAAGGCAATCAGCCCCAGCATTTT.

V gene TRBV6-4 combines with J gene TRBJ1-1; 9 nucleotides line up with TRBD1. The CDR3 is 14 amino acids. Trimming took 6 bases from V and 5 from J; bases not matched to a gene: 7. Germline V CDR1 and CDR2: MRHNA, SNTAGT. CDR3 coding DNA: TGTGCCAGCAGGTCACAGGGGGCTGGAACTGAAGCTTTCTTT. This encodes CASRSQGAGTEAFF.

This chain connects TRBV5-1 to TRBJ2-3; TRBD2 aligns across 7 bases. CDR1 and CDR2 from the germline V gene are SGHRS and YFSETQ. The CDR3 contains 16 residues. Trimming removed 4 bases from V and 4 bases from J; junction bases left unmatched: 12. The CDR3 nucleotides read TGCGCCAGCAGCCTCAGGACTAGTGAGGCCCCAGATACGCAGTATTTT. It specifies CASSLRTSEAPDTQYF.

The chain couples TRBV6-5 to TRBJ1-5, with 7 bases lining up with TRBD1. The CDR3 contains 15 residues. The germline gives CDR1 MNHEY, CDR2 SVGAGI. Losses at the gene ends were 9 bases for V and 0 bases for J; bases not matched to a gene: 8. The CDR3 is CASARQGNSNQPQHF. CDR3 nucleotides: TGTGCCAGTGCCAGACAGGGCAATAGCAATCAGCCCCAGCATTTT.